This T cell receptor beta chain was sequenced for a study of blood T cell repertoires in COVID-19. Whole-study context: Sites in the United States, Italy and Spain provided acute and convalescent COVID-19 samples.

Participant-given clinical history determined each cohort assignment. This CDR3 is built from 17 residues. CDR1 is SGHDN and CDR2 is FVKESK in the germline V gene. Losses at the gene ends were 1 base for V and 3 bases for J; bases not matched to a gene: 6. Original processing methods: Amplifying reference gene primers gave estimates of nucleated cell counts. TCRdb's table, derived via immunoSEQ multiplex PCR, lists solely in-frame clones and lacks some. That table is the source of V, J and clone size, and D and trimming were worked out from the DNA. Of approximately 160,000 clones listed, about 90% are singletons.

This receptor was obtained from a woman between 45 and 65 years old who had recovered from COVID-19. The chain is built from TRBV14 and TRBJ2-1; 10 nucleotides align to TRBD2. The sequenced sample consisted of PBMCs or T cells enriched from blood (not recorded which). The CDR3 region is CASSQALSGRDYNEQFF. The CDR3 DNA is TGTGCCAGCAGCCAAGCCTTGAGCGGGAGGGACTACAATGAGCAGTTCTTC.